This T cell receptor beta chain stems from a study of Ad26.COV2.S vaccination and SARS-CoV-2 variants. About the study: Intramuscular Ad26.COV2.S at 5x10^10 or 1x10^11 viral particles. General study findings and limits: The study found higher spike-specific TCR breadth in vaccine than placebo recipients.

TCRdb keeps only in-frame clones here, not all; method: immunoSEQ multiplex PCR. The table has hundreds of thousands of clones, roughly 91% seen once. Concerning this clone itself: Its antigen is still unknown.

The treatment denotes: some 20 received Ad26.COV2.S at low or high dose, single or two shots; 5 received placebo; per-sample allocation not given. At day 63 after the first vaccine or placebo injection, samples were drawn. Spike of the Wuhan-strain SARS-CoV-2 was expressed by an Ad26 vector, which formed the vaccine. The TCR originated in a person between 18 and 60 years old who received the Ad26.COV2.S COVID-19 vaccine or a placebo. This specimen consisted of peripheral blood, obtained in a trial of Ad26.COV2.S vaccine versus placebo.

CDR3 sequence: CASSPQRGVQGAFF. Written as DNA, the CDR3 is TGTGCCAGCAGCCCCCAGAGGGGAGTACAGGGAGCTTTCTTT. The rearrangement joins TRBV3-1 (or the pseudogene TRBV3-2) to TRBJ1-1; possible D gene TRBD1, 6 bases. Trimming removed 4 bases at V and 10 bases at J, with 19 bases between. The CDR3 runs to 14 residues. Germline assignment: CDR1 LGHDT and CDR2 YNNKEL (reference sequence).